A single sample gave rise to the 8 T cell receptor beta chains below, sequenced in a study of blood T cell repertoires in COVID-19. The method was immunoSEQ multiplex PCR; TCRdb's version includes in-frame clones alone and lacks a portion of them. The table has 150,000 or so clones, around 86% seen once. Input material: peripheral blood. The receptor set was obtained from a man aged 65-85 years who had recovered from COVID-19.

The genes are TRBV28 and TRBJ2-1, with TRBD2 matching over 9 bases. CDR1 is MDHEN, CDR2 SYDVKM, per germline. The V segment lost 4 bases and the J segment 2 bases; nucleotides outside the gene matches: 9. This CDR3 has 17 amino acids. DNA for the CDR3: TGTGCCAGCAGTTCCGAGATTTTAGCGGGGGCCTACAATGAGCAGTTCTTC. Encoded protein: CASSSEILAGAYNEQFF.

The chain couples TRBV11-2 to TRBJ2-5; weak D call: TRBD2 (5 bases). V was cut by 0 bases and J by 3 bases, with 14 bases left in between. The length of the CDR3 is 16 residues. Germline lookup yields CDR1 SGHAT and CDR2 FQNNGV. The CDR3 loop is CASSLDRGSVKETQYF. Here the CDR3 DNA reads TGTGCCAGCAGCTTAGATCGCGGGTCAGTGAAAGAGACCCAGTACTTC.

The rearrangement joins TRBV6-2 or TRBV6-3 to TRBJ2-7, with 8 bases matching TRBD2. The CDR3 covers 17 residues. Germline V CDR1 and CDR2: MNHEY, SVGEGT. The V and J ends lost 0 bases and 1 base, in that order; junction bases with no gene match: 8. CDR3 sequence reads: CASSYSLGQRESYEQYF. As DNA, the CDR3 is TGTGCCAGCAGTTACTCACTCGGCCAGCGGGAGTCCTACGAGCAGTACTTC.

Note on this clone: Other DNA sequences from this sample encode an identical CDR3 as well. Here the CDR3 reads CASSLSGSNTGELFF. The CDR3 DNA follows: TGTGCCAGCAGCTTGAGCGGGAGTAACACCGGGGAGCTGTTTTTT. The chain has TRBV5-5 and TRBJ2-2; TRBD2 matches at 8 bases. The germline gives CDR1 SGHKS, CDR2 YYEKEE (reference sequence). This CDR3 comprises 15 residues. V lost 1 base and J lost 2; bases outside the gene matches: 1.

The chain joins TRBV7-2 to TRBJ2-7; 9 bases fit TRBD2. This CDR3 spans 15 amino acids. V was pared by 1 base and J by 2 bases, with 3 bases of the junction left unmatched. CDR1 and CDR2 from the germline V gene are SGHTA and FQGNSA. CDR3 sequence: CASSLVPSGTYEQYF. The CDR3 DNA sequence: TGTGCCAGCAGCTTAGTGCCTAGCGGGACCTACGAGCAGTACTTC.

The chain links TRBV28 to TRBJ1-2; TRBD1 is a possible D gene (5 bases). CDR1 and CDR2 (germline): MDHEN, SYDVKM. Trimming took off 8 bases at V and 10 bases at J, with 17 bases between the two ends. The length of the CDR3 is 12 residues. CDR3 DNA sequence: TGTGCCAGCGAATCGGCTTTGGGGCACTACACCTTC. Its translation: CASESALGHYTF.

The genes are TRBV4-2 and TRBJ1-2, with TRBD1 matching 8 bases. This CDR3 is 15 amino acids long. The junction had 6 bases not matched to a gene; V was cut back by 2 bases and J by 4 bases. Germline V CDR1 and CDR2: LGHNA, YNFKEQ. The CDR3, as DNA: TGTGCCAGCAGCCAACTGGACAGGGAGGCCTATGGCTACACCTTC. It codes for CASSQLDREAYGYTF.

The J gene is TRBJ2-7, the V gene TRBV11-3, with a possible D match to TRBD1 (5 bases). Germline lookup yields CDR1 SGHNT and CDR2 YENEEA. The CDR3 runs 13 residues. Between the trimmed V and J ends, which lost 1 base and 4 bases, there was a span of 8 bases. CDR3 nucleotide sequence: TGTGCCAGCAGCTTAGGCGACAGATACGAGCAGTACTTC. Protein sequence: CASSLGDRYEQYF.